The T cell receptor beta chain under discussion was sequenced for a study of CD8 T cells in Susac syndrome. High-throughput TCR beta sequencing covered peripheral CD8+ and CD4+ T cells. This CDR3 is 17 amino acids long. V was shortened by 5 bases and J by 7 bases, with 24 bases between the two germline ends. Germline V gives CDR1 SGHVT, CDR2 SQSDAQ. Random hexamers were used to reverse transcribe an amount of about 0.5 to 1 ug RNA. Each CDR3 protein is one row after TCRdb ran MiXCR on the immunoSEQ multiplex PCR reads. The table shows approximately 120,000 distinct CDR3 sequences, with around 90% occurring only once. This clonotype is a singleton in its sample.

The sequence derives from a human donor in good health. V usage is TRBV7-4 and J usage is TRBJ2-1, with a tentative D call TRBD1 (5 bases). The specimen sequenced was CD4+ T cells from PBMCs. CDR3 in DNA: TGTGCCAGCAGCCTGGGGCATCCAGACTGGGCAAAGAATGAGCAGTTCTTC. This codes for CASSLGHPDWAKNEQFF.